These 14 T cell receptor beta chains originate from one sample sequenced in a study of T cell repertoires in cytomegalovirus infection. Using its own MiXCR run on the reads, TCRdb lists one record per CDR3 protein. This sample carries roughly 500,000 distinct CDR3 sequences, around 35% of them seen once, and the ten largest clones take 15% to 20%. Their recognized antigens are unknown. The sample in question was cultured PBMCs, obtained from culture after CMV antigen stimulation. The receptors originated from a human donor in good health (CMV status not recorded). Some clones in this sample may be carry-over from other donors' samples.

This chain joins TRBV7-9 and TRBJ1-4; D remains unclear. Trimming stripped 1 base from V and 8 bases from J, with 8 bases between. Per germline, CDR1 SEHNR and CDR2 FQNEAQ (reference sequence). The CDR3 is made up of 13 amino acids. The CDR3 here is CASSLGVKEKLFF. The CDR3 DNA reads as TGTGCCAGCAGCTTAGGCGTGAAGGAAAAACTGTTTTTT.

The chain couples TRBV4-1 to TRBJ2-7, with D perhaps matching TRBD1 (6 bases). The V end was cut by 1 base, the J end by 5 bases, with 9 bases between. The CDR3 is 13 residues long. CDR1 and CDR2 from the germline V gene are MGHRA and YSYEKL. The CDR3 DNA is TGCGCCAGCAGCCAAGGGGCAGGGGACGAGCAGTACTTC. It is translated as CASSQGAGDEQYF.

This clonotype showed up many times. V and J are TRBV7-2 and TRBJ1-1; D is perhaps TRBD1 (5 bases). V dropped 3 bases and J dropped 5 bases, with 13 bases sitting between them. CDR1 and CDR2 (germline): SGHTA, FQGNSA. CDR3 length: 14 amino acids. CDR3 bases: TGTGCCAGCAGCTTTGTGTCAGGGTCGACTGAAGCTTTCTTT. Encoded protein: CASSFVSGSTEAFF.

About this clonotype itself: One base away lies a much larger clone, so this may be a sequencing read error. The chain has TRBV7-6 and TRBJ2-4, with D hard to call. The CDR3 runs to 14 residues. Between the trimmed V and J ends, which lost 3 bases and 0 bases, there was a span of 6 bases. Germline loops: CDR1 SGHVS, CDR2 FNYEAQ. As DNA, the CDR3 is TGTGCCAGCAGCTTTGACCTAGCCAAAAACATTCAGTACTTC. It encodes CASSFDLAKNIQYF.

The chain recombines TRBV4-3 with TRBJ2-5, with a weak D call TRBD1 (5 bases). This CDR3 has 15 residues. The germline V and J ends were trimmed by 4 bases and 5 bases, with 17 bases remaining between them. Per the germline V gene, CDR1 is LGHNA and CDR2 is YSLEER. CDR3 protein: CASSREQVPGETQYF. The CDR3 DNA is TGCGCCAGCAGCCGCGAGCAGGTCCCAGGGGAGACCCAGTACTTC.

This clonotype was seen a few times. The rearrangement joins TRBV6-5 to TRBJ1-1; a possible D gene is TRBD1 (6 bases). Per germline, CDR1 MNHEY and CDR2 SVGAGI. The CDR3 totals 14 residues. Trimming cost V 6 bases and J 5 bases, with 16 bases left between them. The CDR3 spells CASSPEARGTEAFF. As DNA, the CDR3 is TGTGCCAGCAGCCCAGAGGCGAGGGGGACTGAAGCTTTCTTT.

CDR3 amino acids: CSASPLAGADTQYF. CDR3 nucleotide sequence: TGCAGTGCTAGCCCCCTAGCGGGAGCAGATACGCAGTATTTT. The chain employs TRBV20-1 and TRBJ2-3; 10 bases are shared with TRBD2. Germline V CDR1 and CDR2: DFQATT, SNEGSKA (reference sequence). This CDR3 contains 14 residues. The V and J ends lost 3 bases and 4 bases, in that order; junction bases with no gene match: 4.

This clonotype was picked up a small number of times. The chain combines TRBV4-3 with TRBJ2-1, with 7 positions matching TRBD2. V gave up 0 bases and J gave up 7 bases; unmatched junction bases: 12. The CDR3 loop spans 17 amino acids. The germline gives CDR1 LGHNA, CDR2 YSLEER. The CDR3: CASSQELLATVTNEQFF. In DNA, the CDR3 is TGCGCCAGCAGCCAAGAGTTACTAGCGACTGTGACGAATGAGCAGTTCTTC.

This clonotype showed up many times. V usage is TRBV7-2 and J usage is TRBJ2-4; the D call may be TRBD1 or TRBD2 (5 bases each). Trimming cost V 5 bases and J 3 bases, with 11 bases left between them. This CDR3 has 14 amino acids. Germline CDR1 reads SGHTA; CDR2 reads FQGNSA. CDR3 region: CASSTRDGKNIQYF. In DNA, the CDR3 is TGTGCCAGCAGCACCCGGGACGGCAAAAACATTCAGTACTTC.

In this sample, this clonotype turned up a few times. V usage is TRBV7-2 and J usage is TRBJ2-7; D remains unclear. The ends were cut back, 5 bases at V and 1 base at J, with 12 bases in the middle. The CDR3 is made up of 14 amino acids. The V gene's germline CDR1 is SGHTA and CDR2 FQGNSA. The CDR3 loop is CASSAGRLSYEQYV. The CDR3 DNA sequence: TGTGCCAGCAGCGCAGGAAGATTGTCCTACGAGCAGTACGTC.

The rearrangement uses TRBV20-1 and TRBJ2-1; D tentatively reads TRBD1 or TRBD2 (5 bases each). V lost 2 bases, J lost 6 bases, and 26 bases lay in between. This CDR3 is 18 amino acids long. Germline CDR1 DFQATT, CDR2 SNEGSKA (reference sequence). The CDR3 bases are TGCAGTGCTAGATCGTTATTCGGGACCGACGGTCGGAGCAATGAGCAGTTCTTC. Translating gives CSARSLFGTDGRSNEQFF.

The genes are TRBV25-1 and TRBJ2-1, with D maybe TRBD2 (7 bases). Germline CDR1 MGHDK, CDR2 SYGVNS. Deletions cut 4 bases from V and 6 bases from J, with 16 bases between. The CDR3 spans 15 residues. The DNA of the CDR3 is TGTGCCAGCAGTGGGGGGGGGGCGGGATCCAATGAGCAGTTCTTC. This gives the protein CASSGGGAGSNEQFF.

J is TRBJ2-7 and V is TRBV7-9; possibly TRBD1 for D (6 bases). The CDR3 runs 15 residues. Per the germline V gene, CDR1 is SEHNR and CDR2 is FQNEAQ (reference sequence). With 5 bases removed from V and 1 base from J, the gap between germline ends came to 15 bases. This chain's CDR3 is CASSRDMFSSYEQYF. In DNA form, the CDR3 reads TGTGCCAGCAGCCGGGACATGTTCTCTTCCTACGAGCAGTACTTC.

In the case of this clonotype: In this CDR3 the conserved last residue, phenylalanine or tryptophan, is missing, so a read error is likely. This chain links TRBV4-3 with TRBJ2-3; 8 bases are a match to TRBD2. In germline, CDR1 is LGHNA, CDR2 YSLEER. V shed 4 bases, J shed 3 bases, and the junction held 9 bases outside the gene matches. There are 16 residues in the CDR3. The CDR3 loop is CASSLTGTRGTDTQYI. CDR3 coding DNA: TGCGCCAGCAGCCTGACCGGGACTAGGGGTACAGATACGCAGTATATT.